A selection of T cell receptor beta chains follows, all from one sample in a study of cytomegalovirus exposure and HLA in healthy donors. Repertoires were generated with immunoSEQ multiplex PCR, while TCRdb's copy carries only in-frame clones and drops some. The table includes about 180,000 clones, about three quarters detected once. Specimen: PBMCs. The receptors stem from a young man in good health and CMV-seronegative. The CDR3 runs from the conserved cysteine through the conserved F or W. D genes are given only for firm matches. Only some rows state a clone size, as once, few, many or a class for expanded clones.

>TRBV7-8|TRBD1|TRBJ1-4|NA
CASSFFRQGAFEKLFF
TGTGCCAGCAGCTTTTTCCGACAGGGGGCTTTTGAAAAACTGTTTTTT
>TRBV6-5|NA|TRBJ2-5|NA
CASRARLVEETQYF
TGTGCCAGCAGAGCTAGATTGGTGGAAGAGACCCAGTACTTC
>TRBV19|TRBD1|TRBJ2-7|NA
CASSRQGAKGIYEQYF
TGTGCCAGTAGTAGACAGGGGGCGAAAGGGATCTACGAGCAGTACTTC
>TRBV11-2|NA|TRBJ1-5|NA
CASSLVRQNQPQHF
TGTGCCAGCAGCTTAGTAAGACAAAATCAGCCCCAGCATTTT
>TRBV5-1|TRBD1|TRBJ2-3|once
CASSPGQGVSTDTQYF
TGCGCCAGCAGCCCAGGACAGGGGGTTAGCACAGATACGCAGTATTTT
>TRBV30|NA|TRBJ1-1|NA
CAWGPGHPYTEAFF
TGTGCCTGGGGACCGGGACACCCATACACTGAAGCTTTCTTT
>TRBV30|NA|TRBJ2-3|once
CAATLESTDTQYF
TGTGCCGCAACTCTGGAGAGCACAGATACGCAGTATTTT
>TRBV7-9|NA|TRBJ1-2|NA
CASSFPQAANYGYTF
TGTGCCAGCAGCTTCCCACAGGCAGCTAACTATGGCTACACCTTC
>TRBV30|TRBD1|TRBJ1-2|NA
CAWSRQGDCGYTF
TGTGCCTGGAGTAGACAGGGGGATTGTGGCTACACCTTC
>TRBV19|NA|TRBJ2-2|NA
CASSIGDPTGVTGELFF
TGTGCCAGTAGTATCGGCGACCCAACGGGGGTCACCGGGGAGCTGTTTTTT
>TRBV5-4|NA|TRBJ2-1|NA
CASSPGGRSYNEQFF
TGTGCCAGCAGCCCCGGTGGGAGGTCCTACAATGAGCAGTTCTTC
>TRBV7-2|TRBD2|TRBJ2-1|NA
CASSPLGTTLGQFF
TGTGCCAGCAGCCCCCTTGGGACTACCCTCGGGCAGTTCTTC
>TRBV2|NA|TRBJ2-3|few
CASRLADTQYF
TGTGCCAGCAGACTAGCAGATACGCAGTATTTT
>TRBV29-1|TRBD1|TRBJ2-2|NA
CSVPGQGNTGELFF
TGCAGCGTGCCGGGACAGGGGAACACCGGGGAGCTGTTTTTT
>TRBV10-3|TRBD2|TRBJ2-7|NA
CAIMGGKYEQYF
TGTGCCATCATGGGGGGGAAATACGAGCAGTACTTC
>TRBV5-4|NA|TRBJ2-3|NA
CASSPSQKYTDTQYF
TGTGCCAGCAGCCCTTCGCAGAAATACACAGATACGCAGTATTTT
>TRBV6-5|NA|TRBJ1-3|NA
CASSDRSTTIYF
TGTGCCAGCAGTGACAGGAGTACCACCATATATTTT
>TRBV7-3|NA|TRBJ1-5|NA
CASSWEINQPQHF
TGTGCCAGCAGCTGGGAGATCAATCAGCCCCAGCATTTT
>TRBV11-3|NA|TRBJ1-3|NA
CASSSPVSGNTIYF
TGTGCCAGCAGCTCCCCAGTCTCTGGAAACACCATATATTTT
>TRBV5-6|TRBD2|TRBJ2-1|NA
CASSLLLAGGGNEQFF
TGTGCCAGCAGCTTGTTACTAGCGGGAGGAGGTAATGAGCAGTTCTTC
>TRBV6-5|NA|TRBJ1-2|NA
CASSYSRQPFNYGYTF
TGTGCCAGCAGTTACTCGAGACAGCCGTTTAACTATGGCTACACCTTC
>TRBV28|TRBD1|TRBJ1-3|once
CASSYAGGSGNTIYF
TGTGCCAGCAGTTATGCAGGGGGCTCTGGAAACACCATATATTTT
>TRBV6-1|TRBD2|TRBJ2-1|NA
CASRSSGGAINEQFF
TGTGCCAGCAGAAGTAGCGGGGGGGCTATCAATGAGCAGTTCTTC
>TRBV6-4|TRBD1|TRBJ1-5|NA
CASKDRGECQPQHF
TGTGCCAGCAAGGACAGGGGAGAATGCCAGCCCCAGCATTTT
>TRBV15|NA|TRBJ2-1|NA
CATSRGRTSEAYNEQFF
TGTGCCACCAGCAGGGGGAGGACTTCCGAGGCCTACAATGAGCAGTTCTTC
>TRBV5-8|TRBD2|TRBJ2-5|NA
CASSRGLAGGETQYF
TGTGCCAGCAGCCGAGGACTAGCGGGAGGTGAGACCCAGTACTTC
>TRBV7-9|TRBD2|TRBJ2-1|NA
CASSLSGTSGVYNEQFF
TGTGCCAGCAGCTTATCTGGGACTAGCGGCGTCTACAATGAGCAGTTCTTC
>TRBV15|NA|TRBJ2-2|NA
CATSRDWMDSYSNTGELFF
TGTGCCACCAGCAGAGATTGGATGGACAGTTACTCTAACACCGGGGAGCTGTTTTTT
>TRBV5-1|NA|TRBJ1-5|NA
CASSLDHQGQPQHF
TGCGCCAGCAGCTTGGATCATCAGGGGCAGCCCCAGCATTTT
>TRBV5-6|NA|TRBJ2-3|NA
CASSLGRSYTDTQYF
TGTGCCAGCAGCTTGGGGCGGTCTTACACAGATACGCAGTATTTT
>TRBV28|TRBD1|TRBJ1-5|NA
CASSLRTGGQPQHF
TGTGCCAGCAGTTTGAGGACAGGAGGTCAGCCCCAGCATTTT
>TRBV13|NA|TRBJ2-3|NA
CASSLDSFYGNTQYF
TGTGCCAGCAGCTTAGACAGCTTTTACGGGAATACGCAGTATTTT
>TRBV7-9|TRBD2|TRBJ2-3|NA
CASSPGLAGGSDTQYF
TGTGCCAGCAGCCCAGGACTAGCGGGGGGATCAGATACGCAGTATTTT
>TRBV29-1|NA|TRBJ1-2|NA
CSVEGQNYGYTF
TGCAGCGTTGAAGGTCAAAACTATGGCTACACCTTC
>TRBV6-1|NA|TRBJ1-2|NA
CASSEGPQQAYGYTF
TGTGCCAGCAGTGAAGGTCCCCAACAGGCCTATGGCTACACCTTC
>TRBV6-6|NA|TRBJ1-2|NA
CASSQNPPHYGYTF
TGTGCCAGCAGTCAGAACCCGCCGCACTATGGCTACACCTTC
>TRBV27|NA|TRBJ2-3|NA
CASSSPRGREVRADTQYF
TGTGCCAGCAGTTCCCCGAGGGGGCGGGAGGTTCGTGCAGATACGCAGTATTTT
>TRBV7-2|TRBD2|TRBJ2-2|NA
CASSLAVVREIGSGELFF
TGTGCCAGCAGCTTAGCCGTAGTGCGGGAGATAGGATCCGGGGAGCTGTTTTTT
>TRBV14|TRBD1|TRBJ1-2|NA
CASSQERDRLDYGYTF
TGTGCCAGCAGCCAAGAAAGGGACAGGCTGGACTATGGCTACACCTTC
>TRBV4-2|TRBD2|TRBJ2-1|NA
CASSQDGGGRVNEQFF
TGTGCCAGCAGCCAAGACGGCGGGGGGCGAGTCAATGAGCAGTTCTTC